This T cell receptor beta chain was found in a study of CD8+ T cells in alopecia areata. Extraction and reverse transcription of RNA yielded cDNA as the sequencing template. The data were produced by immunoSEQ multiplex PCR, yet TCRdb's version contains in-frame clones alone and is incomplete. The table lists around 270,000 clones, roughly 50% of them singletons. Findings and limits, study-wide: Persistence of many expanded lesional clones was seen in scalp and blood during tofacitinib.

Documented treatment: oral pan-JAK inhibitor, 5-10 mg twice daily. As for this clone: The antigen is unknown.

The origin of this receptor is a human donor with alopecia areata. This sample comprised CD4+ T cells sorted from blood, obtained at week 24, from a patient treated with tofacitinib.

This chain's CDR3 is CASSPFGGASYEQYF. CDR3 nucleotides: TGTGCCAGCAGTCCCTTTGGGGGAGCCTCCTACGAGCAGTACTTC. This chain connects TRBV11-2 to TRBJ2-7, with D possibly being TRBD1 or TRBD2 (5 bases each). From germline, CDR1 is SGHAT and CDR2 FQNNGV. This CDR3 has 15 amino acids. The V end was cut by 6 bases, the J end by 0 bases, with 15 bases between.